Shown below are 2 T cell receptor beta chains from a single sample sequenced in a study of blood T cell repertoires in COVID-19 (dated by TCRdb to 2020 to 2021). The receptor library was made with the immunoSEQ multiplex PCR assay. Drawn from immuneACCESS, this table holds only the in-frame rearrangements with V and J called that TCRdb kept. Clones are partly lost; checked studies trace under half to an unresolved V gene and leave the rest unexplained. The sample yields some 170,000 clones; roughly 87% were counted once. The ten most abundant clones make up around 1.5% of the sample. The sequencing input was peripheral blood. Receptor source: a woman aged 45-59 years with acute or convalescent COVID-19.

The rearrangement joins TRBV6-1 to TRBJ1-1; D gene uncertain. Trimming pared 2 bases from V and 1 base from J, leaving 11 bases between. The CDR3 covers 15 residues. Germline V gene lookup returns CDR1 MNHNS and CDR2 SASEGT. The CDR3 bases are TGTGCCAGCAGTGAATTACTGAGGGCGAACACTGAAGCTTTCTTT. This encodes CASSELLRANTEAFF.

The chain carries TRBV7-6 and TRBJ2-7, with 7 bases identical to TRBD1. The CDR3 spans 15 residues. CDR1 is SGHVS, CDR2 FNYEAQ, per germline. The trim removed 4 bases at V and 2 bases at J, leaving 8 bases unmatched. The CDR3 nucleotides are TGTGCCAGCAGCTCCCCCGGGACAGTGGCCTACGAGCAGTACTTC. Translating it yields CASSSPGTVAYEQYF. Complete variable domain (other parts from reference TRBV7-6 and TRBJ2-7): GAGVSQSPRYKVTKRGQDVALRCDPISGHVSLYWYRQALGQGPEFLTYFNYEAQQDKSGLPNDRFSAERPEGSISTLTIQRTEQRDSAMYRCASSSPGTVAYEQYFGPGTRLTVT.